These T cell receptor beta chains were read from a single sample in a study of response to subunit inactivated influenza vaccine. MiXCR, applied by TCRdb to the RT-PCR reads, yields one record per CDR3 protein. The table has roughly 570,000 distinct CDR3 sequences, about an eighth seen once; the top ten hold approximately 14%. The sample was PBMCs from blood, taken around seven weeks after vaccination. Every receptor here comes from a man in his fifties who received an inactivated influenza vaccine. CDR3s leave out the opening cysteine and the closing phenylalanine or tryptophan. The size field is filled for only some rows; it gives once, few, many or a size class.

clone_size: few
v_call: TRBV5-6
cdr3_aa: ASSLGVQGYEQY

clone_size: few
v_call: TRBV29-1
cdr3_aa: SAQGGLSGNTIY

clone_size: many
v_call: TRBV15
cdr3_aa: ATSKRTGGQETQY

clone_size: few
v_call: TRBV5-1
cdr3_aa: ASSLDADSPLH

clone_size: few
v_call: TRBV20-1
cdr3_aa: SASRSRADYEQY

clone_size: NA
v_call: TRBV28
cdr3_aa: ASSRDRGQDEQF

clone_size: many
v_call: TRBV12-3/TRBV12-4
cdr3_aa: ASSLAQSYEQY

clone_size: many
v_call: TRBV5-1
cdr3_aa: ASSRLRGDTEAF

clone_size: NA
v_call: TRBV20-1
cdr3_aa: SARDSPKQY

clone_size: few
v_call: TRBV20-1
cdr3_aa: SARGTGGEKLF

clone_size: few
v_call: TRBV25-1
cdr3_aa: ASSEYMAADPSGNTIY

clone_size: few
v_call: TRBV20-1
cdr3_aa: SARPAPYSGSEQY

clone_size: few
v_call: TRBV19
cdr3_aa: ASSVQGALYGYT

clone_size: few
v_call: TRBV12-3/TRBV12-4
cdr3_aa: ASSPRGWAIKNIQY

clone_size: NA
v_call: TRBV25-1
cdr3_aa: ASSELGGTSGGAYEQY

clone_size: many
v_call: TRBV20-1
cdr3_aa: SANRQDSYGYT

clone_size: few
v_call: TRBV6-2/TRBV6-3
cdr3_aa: ASSSRDRDDEQF

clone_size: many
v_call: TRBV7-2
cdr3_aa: ASSFLAGGLDTQY

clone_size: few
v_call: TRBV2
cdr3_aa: ASSEQLSNQPQH

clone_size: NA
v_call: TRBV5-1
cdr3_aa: ASRLLASGSTDTQY

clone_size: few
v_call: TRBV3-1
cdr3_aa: ASSQGSLAGIEQY

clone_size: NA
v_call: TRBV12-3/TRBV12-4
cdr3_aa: ASSTGPPRTNEKLF

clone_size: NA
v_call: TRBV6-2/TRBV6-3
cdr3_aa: ASSSTGYQETQY